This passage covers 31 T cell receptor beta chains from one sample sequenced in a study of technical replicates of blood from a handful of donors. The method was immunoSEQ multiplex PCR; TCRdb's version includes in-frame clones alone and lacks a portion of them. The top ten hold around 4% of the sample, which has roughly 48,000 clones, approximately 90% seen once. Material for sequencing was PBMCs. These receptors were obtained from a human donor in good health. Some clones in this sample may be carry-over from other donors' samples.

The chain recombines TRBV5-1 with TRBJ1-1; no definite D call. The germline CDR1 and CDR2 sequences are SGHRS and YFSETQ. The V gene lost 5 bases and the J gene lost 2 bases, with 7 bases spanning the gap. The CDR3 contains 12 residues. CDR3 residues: CASRTSNTEAFF. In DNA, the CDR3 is TGCGCCAGCAGAACTTCTAACACTGAAGCTTTCTTT.

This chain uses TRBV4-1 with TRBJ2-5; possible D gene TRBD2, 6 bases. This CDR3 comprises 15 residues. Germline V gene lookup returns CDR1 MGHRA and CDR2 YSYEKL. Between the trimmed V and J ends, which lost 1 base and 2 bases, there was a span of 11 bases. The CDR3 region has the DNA TGCGCCAGCAGCCAAGTGGGGGGAACACAAGAGACCCAGTACTTC. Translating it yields CASSQVGGTQETQYF.

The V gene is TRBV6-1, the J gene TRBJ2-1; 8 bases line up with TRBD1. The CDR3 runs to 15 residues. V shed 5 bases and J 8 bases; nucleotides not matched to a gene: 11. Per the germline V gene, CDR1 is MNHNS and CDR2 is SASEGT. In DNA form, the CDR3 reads TGTGCCAGCAGTCCAGGGGGCTTTGCTGTAGATGAGCAGTTCTTC. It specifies CASSPGGFAVDEQFF.

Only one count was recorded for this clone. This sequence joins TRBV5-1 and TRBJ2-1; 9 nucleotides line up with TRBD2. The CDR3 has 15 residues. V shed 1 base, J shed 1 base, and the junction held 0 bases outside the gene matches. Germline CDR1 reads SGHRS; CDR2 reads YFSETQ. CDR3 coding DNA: TGCGCCAGCAGCTTGCTAGCGGGGTCCTACAATGAGCAGTTCTTC. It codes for CASSLLAGSYNEQFF.

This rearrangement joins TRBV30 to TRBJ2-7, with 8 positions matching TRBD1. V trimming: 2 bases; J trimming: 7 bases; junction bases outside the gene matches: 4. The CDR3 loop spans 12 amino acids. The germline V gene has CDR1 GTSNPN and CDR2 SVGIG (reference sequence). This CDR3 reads CAWSTTGEEQYF. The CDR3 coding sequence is TGTGCCTGGAGTACGACAGGGGAAGAGCAGTACTTC.

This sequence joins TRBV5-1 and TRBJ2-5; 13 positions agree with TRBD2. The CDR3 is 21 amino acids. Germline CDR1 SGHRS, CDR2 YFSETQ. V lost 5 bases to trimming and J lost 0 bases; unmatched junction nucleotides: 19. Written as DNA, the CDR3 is TGCGCCAGCAGAAAGTCACGTTGGGGGACTAGCGGGGCAACGTACCAAGAGACCCAGTACTTC. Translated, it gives CASRKSRWGTSGATYQETQYF.

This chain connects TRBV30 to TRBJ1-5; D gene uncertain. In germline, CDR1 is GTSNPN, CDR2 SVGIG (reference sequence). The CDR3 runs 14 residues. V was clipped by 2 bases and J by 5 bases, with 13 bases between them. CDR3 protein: CAWSSSSLHQPQHF. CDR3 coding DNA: TGTGCCTGGAGTTCTAGTAGCCTGCATCAGCCCCAGCATTTT.

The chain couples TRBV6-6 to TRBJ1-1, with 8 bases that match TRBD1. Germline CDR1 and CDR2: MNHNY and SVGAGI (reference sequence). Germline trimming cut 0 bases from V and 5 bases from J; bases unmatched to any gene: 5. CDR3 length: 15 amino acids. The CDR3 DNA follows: TGTGCCAGCAGTTACTCCGGACAGGGAGGAACTGAAGCTTTCTTT. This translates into CASSYSGQGGTEAFF.

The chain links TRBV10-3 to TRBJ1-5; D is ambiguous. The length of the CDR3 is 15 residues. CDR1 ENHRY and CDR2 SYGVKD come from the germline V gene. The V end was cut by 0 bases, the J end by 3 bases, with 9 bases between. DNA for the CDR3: TGTGCCATCAGTGAGTCTGAGGGAAACAATCAGCCCCAGCATTTT. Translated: CAISESEGNNQPQHF.

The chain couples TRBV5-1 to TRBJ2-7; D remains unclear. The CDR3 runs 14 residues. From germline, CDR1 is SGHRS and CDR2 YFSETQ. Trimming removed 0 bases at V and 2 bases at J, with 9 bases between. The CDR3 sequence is CASSLAQRPYEQYF. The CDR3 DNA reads TGCGCCAGCAGCTTGGCACAGAGACCCTACGAGCAGTACTTC.

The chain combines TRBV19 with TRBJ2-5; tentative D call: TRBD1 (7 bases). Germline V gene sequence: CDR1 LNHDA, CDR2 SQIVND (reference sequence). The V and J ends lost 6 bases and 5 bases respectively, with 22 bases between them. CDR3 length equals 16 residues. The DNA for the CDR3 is TGTGCCAGTAGCCACGAGGGGCGGACAGGAGGGGAGACCCAGTACTTC. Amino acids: CASSHEGRTGGETQYF.

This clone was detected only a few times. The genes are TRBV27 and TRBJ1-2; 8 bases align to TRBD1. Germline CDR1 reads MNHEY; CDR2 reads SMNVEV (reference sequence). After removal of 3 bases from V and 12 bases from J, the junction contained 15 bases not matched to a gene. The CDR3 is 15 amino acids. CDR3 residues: CASSFFPNRGQGHTF. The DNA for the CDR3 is TGTGCCAGCAGTTTTTTCCCCAATCGCGGACAGGGACACACCTTC.

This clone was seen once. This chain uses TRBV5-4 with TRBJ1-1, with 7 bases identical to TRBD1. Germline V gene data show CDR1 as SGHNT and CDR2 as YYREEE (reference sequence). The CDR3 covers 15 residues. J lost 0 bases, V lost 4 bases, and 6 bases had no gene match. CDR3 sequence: CASSLLTGMNTEAFF. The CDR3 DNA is TGTGCCAGCAGCCTATTGACAGGGATGAACACTGAAGCTTTCTTT.

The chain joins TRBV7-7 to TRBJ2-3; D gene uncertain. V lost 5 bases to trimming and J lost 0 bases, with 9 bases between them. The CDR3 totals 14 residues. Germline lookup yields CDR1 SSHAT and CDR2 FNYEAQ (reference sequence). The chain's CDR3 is CASSPSHSTDTQYF. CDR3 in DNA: TGTGCCAGCAGCCCATCCCATAGCACAGATACGCAGTATTTT.

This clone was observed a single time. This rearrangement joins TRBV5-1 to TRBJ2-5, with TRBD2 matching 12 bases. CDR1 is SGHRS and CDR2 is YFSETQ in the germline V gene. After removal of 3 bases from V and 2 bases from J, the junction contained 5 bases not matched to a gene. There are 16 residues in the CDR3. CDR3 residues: CASSSRLAGVQETQYF. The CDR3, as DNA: TGCGCCAGCAGCTCCCGACTAGCGGGGGTACAAGAGACCCAGTACTTC.

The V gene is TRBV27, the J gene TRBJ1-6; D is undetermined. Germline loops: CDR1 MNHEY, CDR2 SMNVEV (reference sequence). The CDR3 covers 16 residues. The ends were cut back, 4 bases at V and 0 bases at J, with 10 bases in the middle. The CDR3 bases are TGTGCCAGCAGTTCCCTGGACTACTCCTATAATTCACCCCTCCACTTT. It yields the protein CASSSLDYSYNSPLHF.

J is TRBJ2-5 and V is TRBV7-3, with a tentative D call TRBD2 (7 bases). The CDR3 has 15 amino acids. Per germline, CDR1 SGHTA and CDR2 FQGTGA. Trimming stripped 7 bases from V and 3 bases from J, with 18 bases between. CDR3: CASTEGGWWKETQYF. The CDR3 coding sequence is TGTGCCAGCACCGAGGGGGGGTGGTGGAAAGAGACCCAGTACTTC.

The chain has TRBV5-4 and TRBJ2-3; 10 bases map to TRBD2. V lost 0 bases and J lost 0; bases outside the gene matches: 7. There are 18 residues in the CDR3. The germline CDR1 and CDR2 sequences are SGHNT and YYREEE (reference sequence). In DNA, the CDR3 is TGTGCCAGCAGCTTGGTAGGGACTAGCGTGGGGAGCACAGATACGCAGTATTTT. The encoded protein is CASSLVGTSVGSTDTQYF.

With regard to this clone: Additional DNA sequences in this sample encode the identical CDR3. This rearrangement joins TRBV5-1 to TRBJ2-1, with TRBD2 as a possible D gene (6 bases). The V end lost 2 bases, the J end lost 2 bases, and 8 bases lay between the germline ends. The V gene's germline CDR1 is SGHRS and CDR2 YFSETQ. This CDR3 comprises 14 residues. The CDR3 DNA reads TGCGCCAGCAGCTTATCGGGGGCCTACAATGAGCAGTTCTTC. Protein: CASSLSGAYNEQFF.

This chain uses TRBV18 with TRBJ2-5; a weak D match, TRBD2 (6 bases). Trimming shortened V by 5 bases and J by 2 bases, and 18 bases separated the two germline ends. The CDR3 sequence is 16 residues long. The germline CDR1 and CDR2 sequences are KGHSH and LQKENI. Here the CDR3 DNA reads TGTGCCAGCTCAAACCATATCGTTGGGGGGCAAGAGACCCAGTACTTC. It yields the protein CASSNHIVGGQETQYF.

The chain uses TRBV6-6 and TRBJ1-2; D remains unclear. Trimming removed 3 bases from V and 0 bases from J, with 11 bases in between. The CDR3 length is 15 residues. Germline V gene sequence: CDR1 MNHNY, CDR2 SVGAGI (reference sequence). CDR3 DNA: TGTGCCAGCAGTTATAGTCCGCACGCTAACTATGGCTACACCTTC. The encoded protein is CASSYSPHANYGYTF.

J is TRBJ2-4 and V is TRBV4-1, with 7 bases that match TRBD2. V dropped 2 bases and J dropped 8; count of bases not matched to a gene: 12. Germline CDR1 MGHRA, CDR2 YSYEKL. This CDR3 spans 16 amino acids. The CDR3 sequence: CASSQWSGLSGYIQYF. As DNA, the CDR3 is TGCGCCAGCAGCCAATGGTCCGGTCTTAGCGGGTACATTCAGTACTTC.

In nucleotides, the CDR3 is TGTGCCAGCAGCTCTAGCGGGAGCGGAGAGACCCAGTACTTC. Its protein product is CASSSSGSGETQYF. V gene TRBV7-3 combines with J gene TRBJ2-5, with 10 bases that match TRBD2. Germline CDR1 and CDR2: SGHTA and FQGTGA. This CDR3 comprises 14 residues. V shed 4 bases, J shed 4 bases, and the junction held 3 bases outside the gene matches.

The CDR3 loop reads CASSLTGPANEQFF. Here the CDR3 DNA reads TGCGCCAGCAGCTTGACAGGCCCTGCCAATGAGCAGTTCTTC. The V gene is TRBV5-1, the J gene TRBJ2-1; possible D gene TRBD1, 5 bases. Germline values: CDR1 SGHRS, CDR2 YFSETQ. The V and J ends lost 1 base and 6 bases respectively, with 11 bases between them. The CDR3 contains 14 residues.

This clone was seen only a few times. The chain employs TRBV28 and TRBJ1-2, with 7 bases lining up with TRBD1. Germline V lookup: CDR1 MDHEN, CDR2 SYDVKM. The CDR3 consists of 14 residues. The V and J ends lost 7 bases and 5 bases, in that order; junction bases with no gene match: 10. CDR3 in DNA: TGTGCCAGCACCCCTGGGGACAGAACGTATGGCTACACCTTC. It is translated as CASTPGDRTYGYTF.

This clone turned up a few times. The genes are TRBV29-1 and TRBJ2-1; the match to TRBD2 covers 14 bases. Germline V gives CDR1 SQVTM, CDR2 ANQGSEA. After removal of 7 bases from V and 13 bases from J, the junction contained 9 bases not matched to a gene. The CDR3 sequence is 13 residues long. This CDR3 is CSAPGLAGVIQFF. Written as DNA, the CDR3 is TGCAGCGCTCCGGGACTAGCGGGAGTGATACAGTTCTTC.

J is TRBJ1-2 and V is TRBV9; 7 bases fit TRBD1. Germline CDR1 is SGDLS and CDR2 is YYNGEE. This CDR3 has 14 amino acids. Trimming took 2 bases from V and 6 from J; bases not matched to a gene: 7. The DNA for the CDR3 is TGTGCCAGCAGCGTTCTTGACAGGGTCGATGGCTACACCTTC. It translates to CASSVLDRVDGYTF.

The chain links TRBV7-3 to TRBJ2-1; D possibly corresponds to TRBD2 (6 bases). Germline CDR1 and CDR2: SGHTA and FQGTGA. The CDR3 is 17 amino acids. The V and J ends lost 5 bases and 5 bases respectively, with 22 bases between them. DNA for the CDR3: TGTGCCAGCAGCCCAGGTACTAGCCCGTTTGGTGACAATGAGCAGTTCTTC. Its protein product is CASSPGTSPFGDNEQFF.

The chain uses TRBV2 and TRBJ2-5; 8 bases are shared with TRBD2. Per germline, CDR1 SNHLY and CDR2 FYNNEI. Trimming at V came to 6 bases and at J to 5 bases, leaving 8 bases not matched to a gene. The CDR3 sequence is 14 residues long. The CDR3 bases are TGTGCCAGCAGGGCGGGAGGATCGCTCGAGACCCAGTACTTC. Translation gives CASRAGGSLETQYF.

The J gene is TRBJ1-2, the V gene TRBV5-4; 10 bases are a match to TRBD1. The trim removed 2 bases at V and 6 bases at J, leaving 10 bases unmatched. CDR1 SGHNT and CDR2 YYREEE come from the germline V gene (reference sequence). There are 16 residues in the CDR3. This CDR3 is CASSFGTGDEGNGYTF. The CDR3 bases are TGTGCCAGCAGCTTCGGGACAGGGGATGAGGGGAATGGCTACACCTTC.

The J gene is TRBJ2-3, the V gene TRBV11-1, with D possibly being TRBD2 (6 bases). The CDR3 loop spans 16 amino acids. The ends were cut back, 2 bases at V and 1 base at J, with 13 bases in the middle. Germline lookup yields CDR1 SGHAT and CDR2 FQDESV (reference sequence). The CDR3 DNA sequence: TGTGCCAGCAGCTTATTGGAGGGGCCACGCACAGATACGCAGTATTTT. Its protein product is CASSLLEGPRTDTQYF.